Presented here are 6 T cell receptor beta chains from one specimen sequenced in a study of T cell repertoires in cytomegalovirus infection. TCRdb analysed the reads with MiXCR anew, one entry per CDR3 protein. The repertoire consists of roughly 500,000 distinct CDR3 sequences, with 30% to 35% occurring once and the leading ten covering around a sixth. No antigen has been identified for these receptors. Sequences were derived from cultured PBMCs, sampled from culture after CMV antigen stimulation. The source of these receptors is a human donor in good health (CMV status not recorded). Some clones in this sample may be carry-over from other donors' samples.

This rearrangement joins TRBV7-9 to TRBJ2-7, with 9 bases lining up with TRBD2. This CDR3 is built from 13 residues. Trimming cost V 11 bases and J 4 bases; bases outside gene matches: 9. Per germline, CDR1 SEHNR and CDR2 FQNEAQ (reference sequence). The CDR3 nucleotides read TGTGCCGGAGAGGTAGCGGGAGTATACGAGCAGTACTTC. Its translation: CAGEVAGVYEQYF.

The chain has TRBV28 and TRBJ2-7, with 10 bases identical to TRBD2. Trimming cost V 5 bases and J 1 base; bases outside gene matches: 2. The CDR3 spans 14 residues. Per germline, CDR1 MDHEN and CDR2 SYDVKM. CDR3 amino acids: CASSVAGGSYEQYF. As DNA, the CDR3 is TGTGCCAGCAGTGTAGCGGGAGGTTCCTACGAGCAGTACTTC.

This clonotype has at least ten counts. The chain employs TRBV2 and TRBJ1-3; D possibly corresponds to TRBD1 (6 bases). The V and J ends lost 7 bases and 0 bases respectively, with 13 bases between them. The CDR3 is 15 residues long. Germline assignment: CDR1 SNHLY and CDR2 FYNNEI. The CDR3 region has the DNA TGTGCCAGCAAACGGCAGGGGATCTCTGGAAACACCATATATTTT. This translates into CASKRQGISGNTIYF.

This clonotype was counted at least ten times. This chain links TRBV7-8 with TRBJ2-5; either TRBD1 or TRBD2 may supply D (5 bases each). Germline V lookup: CDR1 SGHVS, CDR2 FQNEAQ. This CDR3 spans 14 amino acids. V was cut by 4 bases and J by 3 bases, with 12 bases left in between. CDR3 DNA sequence: TGTGCCAGCAGCTGGTGGGGGTTAGAAGAGACCCAGTACTTC. The encoded protein is CASSWWGLEETQYF. Full variable domain (outside the CDR3, taken from reference TRBV7-8 and TRBJ2-5): GAGVSQSPRYKVAKRGQDVALRCDPISGHVSLFWYQQALGQGPEFLTYFQNEAQLDKSGLPSDRFFAERPEGSVSTLKIQRTQQEDSAVYLCASSWWGLEETQYFGPGTRLLVL.

This clonotype was detected only a few times. The V gene is TRBV9, the J gene TRBJ2-7; 8 bases align to TRBD2. The CDR3 consists of 14 residues. Trimming at V came to 0 bases and at J to 4 bases, leaving 3 bases not matched to a gene. Germline V gene sequence: CDR1 SGDLS, CDR2 YYNGEE. The CDR3 nucleotides read TGTGCCAGCAGCGTAGCGGGAGGGAGGTACGAGCAGTACTTC. Protein: CASSVAGGRYEQYF.

This chain joins TRBV6-5 and TRBJ2-3; D not certain. Trimming removed 7 bases from V and 5 bases from J, with 22 bases in between. The CDR3 consists of 16 residues. Germline V gives CDR1 MNHEY, CDR2 SVGAGI. The CDR3 sequence: CASTQRVYGGRDTQYF. CDR3 in DNA: TGTGCCAGCACTCAAAGGGTGTACGGCGGTAGAGATACGCAGTATTTT.